This paragraph reports one T cell receptor (beta chain). What it recognizes is unknown. Germline lookup yields CDR1 GTSNPN and CDR2 SVGIG (reference sequence). This CDR3 region has 16 residues. V was pared by 4 bases and J by 2 bases, with 10 bases of the junction left unmatched. The data derive from a study of T cell responses to AZD1222 COVID-19 vaccine. Whole-study findings and limits: It was only a handful of AZD1222 recipients who were seropositive at baseline.

Assay used: immunoSEQ multiplex PCR; TCRdb lists only in-frame clones, some missing. The sample yields around 160,000 clones, approximately 91% seen once. The receptor was isolated from an adult in good health. The source was peripheral blood, collected on day 0 of AZD1222 vaccination. The chain uses TRBV30 and TRBJ2-7; 11 nucleotides line up with TRBD1. CDR3 in DNA: TGTGCCTGGACCAAACCCGGGACAGGGGGTCCCTACGAGCAGTACTTC. Protein sequence: CAWTKPGTGGPYEQYF.